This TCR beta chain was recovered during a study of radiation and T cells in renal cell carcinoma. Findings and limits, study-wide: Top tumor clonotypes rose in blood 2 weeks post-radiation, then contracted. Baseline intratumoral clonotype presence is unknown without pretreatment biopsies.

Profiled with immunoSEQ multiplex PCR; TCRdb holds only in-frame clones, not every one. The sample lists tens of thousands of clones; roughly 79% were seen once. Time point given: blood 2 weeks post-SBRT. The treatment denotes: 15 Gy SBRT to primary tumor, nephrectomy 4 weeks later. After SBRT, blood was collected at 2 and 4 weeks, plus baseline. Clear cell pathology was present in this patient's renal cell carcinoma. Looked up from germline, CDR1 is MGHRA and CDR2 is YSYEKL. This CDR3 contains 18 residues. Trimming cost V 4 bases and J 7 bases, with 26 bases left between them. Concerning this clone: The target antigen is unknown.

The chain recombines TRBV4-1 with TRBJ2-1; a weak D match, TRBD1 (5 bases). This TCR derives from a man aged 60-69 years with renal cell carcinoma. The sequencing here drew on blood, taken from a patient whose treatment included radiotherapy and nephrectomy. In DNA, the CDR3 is TGCGCCAGCAGCCCGATGACCGGACCCGTCATGGGGCTGAATGAGCAGTTCTTC. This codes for CASSPMTGPVMGLNEQFF.